One sample yielded the 31 T cell receptor beta chains listed below, sequenced in a study of blood T cell repertoires in COVID-19. Assay used: immunoSEQ multiplex PCR; TCRdb lists only in-frame clones, some missing. This sample has about 500,000 clones, with about 89% found just once. Sequenced input: peripheral blood. These receptors came from a woman aged 45-65 years with COVID-19, enrolled during active disease.

J is TRBJ2-1 and V is TRBV29-1; tentatively, D is TRBD2 (6 bases). Germline V gene sequence: CDR1 SQVTM, CDR2 ANQGSEA. CDR3 size: 15 residues. Trimming pared 3 bases from V and 0 bases from J, leaving 12 bases between. As DNA, the CDR3 is TGCAGCGTTGAGGTGGGGAGGAACTCCTACAATGAGCAGTTCTTC. This translates into CSVEVGRNSYNEQFF.

J is TRBJ2-1 and V is TRBV2, with 11 bases that match TRBD2. V trimming: 3 bases; J trimming: 5 bases; junction bases outside the gene matches: 3. The germline V gene has CDR1 SNHLY and CDR2 FYNNEI. CDR3 length equals 15 residues. This CDR3 reads CASSEELAGDNEQFF. The CDR3 coding sequence is TGTGCCAGCAGTGAGGAACTAGCGGGGGACAATGAGCAGTTCTTC.

V is TRBV6-5 and J is TRBJ2-7; 9 positions agree with TRBD1. CDR1 and CDR2 (germline): MNHEY, SVGAGI. This CDR3 has 12 amino acids. J was trimmed by 5 bases and V by 8 bases; bases with no gene match: 4. The CDR3 DNA is TGTGCCAGCGGGGACAGGGTCCACGAGCAGTACTTC. It specifies CASGDRVHEQYF.

In nucleotides, the CDR3 is TGTGCCAGCAGGGAGACGATAGATTCACCCCTCCACTTT. As protein: CASRETIDSPLHF. V usage is TRBV2 and J usage is TRBJ1-6; D unresolved. The germline V gene encodes CDR1 SNHLY and CDR2 FYNNEI. This CDR3 contains 13 residues. Trimming pared 6 bases from V and 8 bases from J, leaving 11 bases between. The whole variable domain, remainder taken from reference TRBV2 and TRBJ1-6, is EPEVTQTPSHQVTQMGQEVILRCVPISNHLYFYWYRQILGQKVEFLVSFYNNEISEKSEIFDDQFSVERPDGSNFTLKIRSTKLEDSAMYFCASRETIDSPLHFGNGTRLTVT.

This chain uses TRBV24-1 with TRBJ2-1; D perhaps matches TRBD2 (6 bases). The V end was cut by 5 bases, the J end by 9 bases, with 13 bases between. The CDR3 has 13 residues. Germline V lookup: CDR1 KGHDR, CDR2 SFDVKD. CDR3 sequence (DNA): TGTGCCACCAGTGCCCGACTAGGAAGTGAGCAGTTCTTC. The encoded protein is CATSARLGSEQFF.

This chain links TRBV30 with TRBJ2-7; the match to TRBD1 covers 10 bases. This CDR3 has 13 amino acids. CDR1 is GTSNPN and CDR2 is SVGIG in the germline V gene (reference sequence). V shed 8 bases and J 5 bases; nucleotides not matched to a gene: 9. The CDR3 DNA follows: TGTGCCCGTGACAGGGGGCAGAGAGACGAGCAGTACTTC. It codes for CARDRGQRDEQYF.

The J gene is TRBJ2-2, the V gene TRBV27; weak D call: TRBD1 (6 bases). The CDR3 extends over 14 amino acids. CDR1 is MNHEY, CDR2 SMNVEV, per germline (reference sequence). Deletions cut 5 bases from V and 4 bases from J, with 11 bases between. DNA of the CDR3: TGTGCCAGCAGTAAAGGACAGCTCACCGGGGAGCTGTTTTTT. Translation gives CASSKGQLTGELFF.

The V and J genes are TRBV11-2 and TRBJ1-1, with D possibly matching TRBD1 (6 bases). This CDR3 spans 13 amino acids. V shed 5 bases and J shed 2 bases, with 9 bases lying between them. In germline, CDR1 is SGHAT, CDR2 FQNNGV. In DNA form, the CDR3 reads TGTGCCAGCAGCCAGGACAGTAACACTGAAGCTTTCTTT. This gives the protein CASSQDSNTEAFF. Full variable domain (remainder filled in from reference TRBV11-2 and TRBJ1-1): EAGVAQSPRYKIIEKRQSVAFWCNPISGHATLYWYQQILGQGPKLLIQFQNNGVVDDSQLPKDRFSAERLKGVDSTLKIQPAKLEDSAVYLCASSQDSNTEAFFGQGTRLTVV.

The J gene is TRBJ1-4, the V gene TRBV29-1, with 7 bases lining up with TRBD1. With 4 bases clipped from V and 10 bases from J, the junction kept 21 bases outside the gene matches. Germline CDR1 and CDR2: SQVTM and ANQGSEA. The length of the CDR3 is 17 residues. The CDR3 region is CSVGEFWKGGLKGKLFF. In nucleotides, the CDR3 is TGCAGCGTTGGCGAGTTCTGGAAAGGGGGCCTGAAGGGAAAACTGTTTTTT.

V usage is TRBV27 and J usage is TRBJ1-5; a possible D gene is TRBD1 (6 bases). V was pared by 3 bases and J by 7 bases, with 13 bases between. Germline V gene data show CDR1 as MNHEY and CDR2 as SMNVEV (reference sequence). There are 14 residues in the CDR3. The CDR3 region is CASSLLGARQPQHF. In DNA form, the CDR3 reads TGTGCCAGCAGTTTGCTGGGGGCCCGGCAGCCCCAGCATTTT.

The chain has TRBV6-1 and TRBJ2-7; weak D call: TRBD1 (5 bases). The CDR3 loop spans 15 amino acids. The germline CDR1 and CDR2 sequences are MNHNS and SASEGT. The germline V and J ends were trimmed by 1 base and 1 base, with 11 bases remaining between them. Here the CDR3 reads CASSEGRTLSYEQYF. Here the CDR3 DNA reads TGTGCCAGCAGTGAAGGTAGGACACTTTCCTACGAGCAGTACTTC.

The gene calls are TRBV11-2 and TRBJ2-3; D is unclear. Trimming removed 3 bases from V and 2 bases from J, with 6 bases in between. Per germline, CDR1 SGHAT and CDR2 FQNNGV. The CDR3 sequence is 13 residues long. In nucleotides, the CDR3 is TGTGCCAGCAGCTTTGCGGCCACAGATACGCAGTATTTT. It encodes CASSFAATDTQYF.

This chain joins TRBV7-9 and TRBJ1-2; D is uncertain. CDR3 length: 14 residues. The germline V and J ends were trimmed by 5 bases and 2 bases, with 12 bases remaining between them. Looked up from germline, CDR1 is SEHNR and CDR2 is FQNEAQ (reference sequence). The CDR3 sequence is CASSLSGINYGYTF. The CDR3 DNA reads as TGTGCCAGCAGCCTCTCGGGGATAAACTATGGCTACACCTTC.

The chain combines TRBV7-9 with TRBJ1-2; 10 positions agree with TRBD1. The CDR3 runs to 14 residues. Trimming at V came to 6 bases and at J to 8 bases, leaving 9 bases not matched to a gene. Germline assignment: CDR1 SEHNR and CDR2 FQNEAQ (reference sequence). The DNA for the CDR3 is TGTGCCAGCAGTCCCGGGACAGGGGTAGGGGGCTACACCTTC. Its translation: CASSPGTGVGGYTF. Using reference TRBV7-9 and TRBJ1-2 for the parts outside the CDR3, the full variable domain is DTGVSQNPRHKITKRGQNVTFRCDPISEHNRLYWYRQTLGQGPEFLTYFQNEAQLEKSRLLSDRFSAERPKGSFSTLEIQRTEQGDSAMYLCASSPGTGVGGYTFGSGTRLTVV.

There are a few counts of this clone. The chain employs TRBV6-1 and TRBJ1-1; D is possibly TRBD1 (5 bases). This CDR3 spans 13 amino acids. CDR1 and CDR2 from the germline V gene are MNHNS and SASEGT. V was pared by 5 bases and J by 4 bases, with 11 bases between. The CDR3 DNA reads TGTGCCAGCAGTAAGTTTAGGGGCACTGAAGCTTTCTTT. Residues: CASSKFRGTEAFF.

This chain connects TRBV5-5 to TRBJ2-5, with 8 bases that match TRBD1. The J segment lost 3 bases and the V segment lost 2 bases, leaving 6 bases of the junction unmatched. The germline CDR1 and CDR2 sequences are SGHKS and YYEKEE (reference sequence). The CDR3 runs to 15 residues. This CDR3 reads CASSFRGLEEETQYF. In nucleotides, the CDR3 is TGTGCCAGCAGCTTCAGGGGGCTCGAGGAAGAGACCCAGTACTTC.

CDR3 sequence: CASRQTRAYEQYF. DNA for the CDR3: TGTGCCAGCAGGCAAACCAGGGCCTACGAGCAGTACTTC. The chain employs TRBV6-5 and TRBJ2-7; D possibly corresponds to TRBD1 (5 bases). The germline gives CDR1 MNHEY, CDR2 SVGAGI. CDR3 length equals 13 residues. Trimming shortened V by 6 bases and J by 2 bases, and 11 bases separated the two germline ends.

This chain connects TRBV21-1 to TRBJ2-7; the table calls TRBD1, which could not be checked here. TRBV21-1 is annotated as a pseudogene. This CDR3 has 17 amino acids. The CDR3 nucleotides read TGTGCCAGCGATAAAGACCCCGGGACAGGGAGAACCTACGAGCAGTACTTC. Its translation is CASDKDPGTGRTYEQYF.

About this clone: Distinct nucleotide sequences in the sample also encode this CDR3. This rearrangement joins TRBV9 to TRBJ1-1, with 7 bases identical to TRBD1. Per the germline V gene, CDR1 is SGDLS and CDR2 is YYNGEE. CDR3 size: 14 residues. Losses at the gene ends were 4 bases for V and 1 base for J; bases not matched to a gene: 4. The CDR3 bases are TGTGCCAGCAGCCCTAGACAGGGGAACACTGAAGCTTTCTTT. Translated, it gives CASSPRQGNTEAFF.

V and J are TRBV10-3 and TRBJ1-3, with D possibly TRBD1 on 6 matching bases. V lost 6 bases, J lost 0 bases, and 15 bases lay in between. There are 16 residues in the CDR3. From germline, CDR1 is ENHRY and CDR2 SYGVKD. CDR3 coding DNA: TGTGCCATCAGCCAAGCTTACAGGGCCTCTGGAAACACCATATATTTT. Translation: CAISQAYRASGNTIYF.

CDR3 DNA sequence: TGTGCCACGAGGGACAGAGTTAACTATGGCTACACCTTC. Protein product: CATRDRVNYGYTF. The genes are TRBV6-5 and TRBJ1-2, with 7 bases that match TRBD1. The CDR3 extends over 13 amino acids. The germline CDR1 and CDR2 sequences are MNHEY and SVGAGI. V was pared by 10 bases and J by 1 base, with 6 bases of the junction left unmatched.

The J gene is TRBJ1-6, the V gene TRBV18; 7 nucleotides align to TRBD1. CDR1 KGHSH and CDR2 LQKENI come from the germline V gene. There are 17 residues in the CDR3. With V trimmed by 2 bases and J by 8 bases, 12 bases remained unmatched. CDR3 DNA sequence: TGTGCCAGCTCACCATCCGACAGGGCGACGAGTTATTCACCCCTCCACTTT. It encodes CASSPSDRATSYSPLHF.

The V gene is TRBV15, the J gene TRBJ1-2; D remains unclear. The length of the CDR3 is 16 residues. The germline V gene has CDR1 LNHNV and CDR2 YYDKDF (reference sequence). V shed 0 bases and J shed 4 bases, with 15 bases lying between them. Here the CDR3 DNA reads TGTGCCACCAGCAGAGATCGAGCAGGCCGGGGCTATGGCTACACCTTC. It codes for CATSRDRAGRGYGYTF.

This clone occurred once. The CDR3 spells CATSDLGGPDTDTQYF. The CDR3 nucleotides read TGTGCCACTTCTGACTTAGGAGGTCCCGACACAGATACGCAGTATTTT. V and J are TRBV19 and TRBJ2-3, with D possibly matching TRBD2 (5 bases). The CDR3 runs 16 residues. The germline V gene encodes CDR1 LNHDA and CDR2 SQIVND (reference sequence). V was pared by 10 bases and J by 2 bases, with 22 bases between. The entire variable domain, with the rest obtained from reference TRBV19 and TRBJ2-3, is as follows: DGGITQSPKYLFRKEGQNVTLSCEQNLNHDAMYWYRQDPGQGLRLIYYSQIVNDFQKGDIAEGYSVSREKKESFPLTVTSAQKNPTAFYLCATSDLGGPDTDTQYFGPGTRLTVL.

This chain links TRBV7-2 with TRBJ1-5; D not certain. The germline gives CDR1 SGHTA, CDR2 FQGNSA. The CDR3 covers 15 residues. Trimming pared 2 bases from V and 3 bases from J, leaving 11 bases between. Here the CDR3 reads CASSLTREPNQPQHF. Written as DNA, the CDR3 is TGTGCCAGCAGCTTAACTCGGGAGCCCAATCAGCCCCAGCATTTT.

The chain is built from TRBV30 and TRBJ1-1; no firm D call. Trimming stripped 5 bases from V and 4 bases from J, with 11 bases between. The CDR3 length is 12 residues. CDR1 GTSNPN and CDR2 SVGIG come from the germline V gene (reference sequence). The CDR3 region is CAWGREVTEAFF. For the CDR3, the DNA is TGTGCCTGGGGAAGGGAGGTCACTGAAGCTTTCTTT.

CDR3 sequence reads: CASSFRGTEAFF. The DNA for the CDR3 is TGTGCCAGCAGTTTCCGGGGCACTGAAGCTTTCTTT. This chain joins TRBV12-3 or TRBV12-4 and TRBJ1-1; D uncertain. The V gene lost 3 bases and the J gene lost 4 bases, with 6 bases spanning the gap. The length of the CDR3 is 12 residues.

V and J are TRBV20-1 and TRBJ2-3; 7 positions match TRBD2. In germline, CDR1 is DFQATT, CDR2 SNEGSKA (reference sequence). V lost 3 bases to trimming and J lost 2 bases; unmatched junction nucleotides: 14. This CDR3 spans 17 amino acids. CDR3 sequence: CSASRLAGRMNTDTQYF. The DNA for the CDR3 is TGCAGTGCTAGTAGATTAGCGGGCCGGATGAACACAGATACGCAGTATTTT.

This clone was observed a single time. This sequence joins TRBV10-3 and TRBJ2-7; 8 positions match TRBD2. Germline V gene data show CDR1 as ENHRY and CDR2 as SYGVKD. V shed 2 bases, J shed 6 bases, and the junction held 6 bases outside the gene matches. The CDR3 loop spans 14 amino acids. CDR3 amino acids: CAISESGGSSEQYF. CDR3 DNA sequence: TGTGCCATCAGTGAGAGCGGGGGAAGCTCCGAGCAGTACTTC.

The count of this clone is one. The chain carries TRBV24-1 and TRBJ2-2, with 15 bases that match TRBD2. Germline V gene lookup returns CDR1 KGHDR and CDR2 SFDVKD. The CDR3 length is 18 residues. V shed 1 base and J 4 bases; nucleotides not matched to a gene: 3. The CDR3 spells CATSDFGLAGGSTGELFF. Here the CDR3 DNA reads TGTGCCACCAGTGATTTTGGACTAGCGGGGGGGAGCACCGGGGAGCTGTTTTTT.

V is TRBV5-8 and J is TRBJ2-3; weak D call: TRBD1 (7 bases). CDR1 SGHTS and CDR2 YDEGEE come from the germline V gene. This CDR3 has 12 residues. The V end lost 5 bases, the J end lost 8 bases, and 12 bases lay between the germline ends. The CDR3 region is CASRWQGGTQYF. The CDR3 DNA reads TGTGCCAGCAGATGGCAGGGGGGTACGCAGTATTTT.